This is a list of T cell receptor beta chains from one sample in a study of cytomegalovirus exposure and HLA in healthy donors. Some clones are missing from TCRdb's copy, which holds only in-frame ones; the method was immunoSEQ multiplex PCR. The sample includes approximately 200,000 clones, over 70% of them seen just once. Material: PBMCs. These receptors were obtained from a woman aged 18-30 years in good health and CMV-seronegative. Each CDR3 is given with its conserved first and last residue. A D gene is named only where the DNA matches it firmly. Expanded clones get a size class; other rows say once, few or many, or leave the size out.

J	D	size	V	DNA	CDR3
TRBJ2-7	-	-	TRBV28	TGTGCCAGCAGTTCCGGGGACTTCTCCTACGAGCAGTACTTC	CASSSGDFSYEQYF
TRBJ1-1	TRBD1	-	TRBV2	TGTGCCAGCAGGGGGACAGGGTCCACTGAAGCTTTCTTT	CASRGTGSTEAFF
TRBJ1-2	-	-	TRBV7-3	TGTGCCAGCAGCTTAAATGGGGGGGCTAACTATGGCTACACCTTC	CASSLNGGANYGYTF
TRBJ2-2	TRBD1	-	TRBV19	TGTGCCAGTAGTTTCGGACAGGTCACCGGGGAGCTGTTTTTT	CASSFGQVTGELFF
TRBJ2-6	TRBD1	-	TRBV5-1	TGCGCCAGCAGCATTTCGGGACAGCCTGGGGCCAACGTCCTGACTTTC	CASSISGQPGANVLTF
TRBJ2-1	-	-	TRBV14	TGTGCCAGCAGCCAAGATTTAGGGGATGAGCAGTTCTTC	CASSQDLGDEQFF
TRBJ2-1	TRBD1	-	TRBV15	TGTGCCACCAGCGGACCCGAGACAGGGGATTATGGGTTCTTC	CATSGPETGDYGFF
TRBJ2-2	TRBD2	-	TRBV9	TGTGCCAGCAGCGGGACTAGCGCCGATGGGGGGGAGCTGTTTTTT	CASSGTSADGGELFF
TRBJ2-7	TRBD2	-	TRBV19	TGTGCCAGTAGTATAGGCCGTAGCGGGAGTACCTACGAGCAGTACTTC	CASSIGRSGSTYEQYF
TRBJ2-4	TRBD1	-	TRBV5-1	TGCGCCAGCAGCTCCATGACAGGGGTCGCAAACATTCAGTACTTC	CASSSMTGVANIQYF
TRBJ1-5	-	-	TRBV6-4	TGTGCCAGCAGTGTTGACTGGGGCCAGCCCCAGCATTTT	CASSVDWGQPQHF
TRBJ2-7	-	-	TRBV28	TGTGCCAGCAGTTTCGGCGGGGTCCCATCCTACGAGCAGTACTTC	CASSFGGVPSYEQYF
TRBJ1-5	-	-	TRBV6-5	TGTGCCAGCAGGACAGGCGACAATCAGCCCCAGCATTTT	CASRTGDNQPQHF
TRBJ1-2	TRBD1	once	TRBV9	TGTGCCAGCAGCGTAGGACCGACAGGGGGCGTAAGTGGCTACACCTTC	CASSVGPTGGVSGYTF
TRBJ2-1	TRBD2	-	TRBV13	TGTGCCAGCAGCGCCCCGCTCGACGGGGGGGCGAATGAGCAGTTCTTC	CASSAPLDGGANEQFF
TRBJ1-5	-	few	TRBV28	TGTGCCAGCAGTTTAAGCGGCAATCAGCCCCAGCATTTT	CASSLSGNQPQHF
TRBJ2-7	TRBD2	-	TRBV19	TGTGCCAGTAGTATGGAGAGCGGGAGGGCCCCGTACGAGCAGTACTTC	CASSMESGRAPYEQYF
TRBJ1-5	-	-	TRBV9	TGTGCCAGCAGCGTAGGAGGTAGCAATCAGCCCCAGCATTTT	CASSVGGSNQPQHF
TRBJ2-1	TRBD2	-	TRBV10-1	TGCGCCAGCATTGGGACTAGCGGGAGGGCCGTTGATGAGCAGTTCTTC	CASIGTSGRAVDEQFF
TRBJ2-1	-	-	TRBV7-9	TGTGCCAGCAGCTTAGCGGGTTGGGGCTCCAATGAGCAGTTCTTC	CASSLAGWGSNEQFF
TRBJ1-1	TRBD1	-	TRBV19	TGTGCCAGTAGCCTGGACTGGACAGGTATGAACACTGAAGCTTTCTTT	CASSLDWTGMNTEAFF
TRBJ1-5	-	-	TRBV28	TGTGCCAGCAGACTTAACAGGGAACCTCAGCCCCAGCATTTT	CASRLNREPQPQHF
TRBJ2-6	TRBD1	-	TRBV5-6	TGTGCCAGCAGCTTGGCGGACAGGGGTTGGGGGTCTGGGGCCAACGTCCTGACTTTC	CASSLADRGWGSGANVLTF
TRBJ2-7	TRBD2	-	TRBV19	TGTGCCAGTACCCAAAGCGGGAGATCCTACGAGCAGTACTTC	CASTQSGRSYEQYF
TRBJ2-7	TRBD1	-	TRBV27	TGTGCCAGACGGACAGGAAGCTCCTACGAGCAGTACTTC	CARRTGSSYEQYF
TRBJ2-1	TRBD1	-	TRBV29-1	TGCAGCGTTGGACAGGGCTTTTACAATGAGCAGTTCTTC	CSVGQGFYNEQFF
TRBJ1-3	-	-	TRBV5-5	TGTGCCAGCAGCGAAGACGACAGGCCCTACTCTGGAAACACCATATATTTT	CASSEDDRPYSGNTIYF
TRBJ1-1	-	-	TRBV29-1	TGCAGCGTGGCGGACAGTTCGGTTGCTGAAGCTTTCTTT	CSVADSSVAEAFF
TRBJ1-4	TRBD1	-	TRBV9	TGTGCCAGCAGCGCGACAGGGACTTCCGTAACTAATGAAAAACTGTTTTTT	CASSATGTSVTNEKLFF
TRBJ2-2	-	-	TRBV5-1	TGCGCCAGCAGCTTGGGTGACGCGGGGAACGCGAACACCGGGGAGCTGTTTTTT	CASSLGDAGNANTGELFF
TRBJ2-2	-	-	TRBV27	TGTGCCAGCGGATCCCAACCGGGGACCGGGGAGCTGTTTTTT	CASGSQPGTGELFF
TRBJ2-1	-	once	TRBV9	TGTGCCAGCAGCGTTCACCAGAACAATGAGCAGTTCTTC	CASSVHQNNEQFF
TRBJ2-1	TRBD2	once	TRBV7-9	TGTGCCAGCAGCTCTACCGTGACTAGCGGGAACTACAATGAGCAGTTCTTC	CASSSTVTSGNYNEQFF
TRBJ2-2	TRBD2	-	TRBV7-2	TGTGCCAGCAGCATGACTAGCGGGGCCGCAGGCACCGGGGAGCTGTTTTTT	CASSMTSGAAGTGELFF
TRBJ1-1	-	-	TRBV10-3	TGTGCCATCAGTGGATCCGGGGGAGGGAACACTGAAGCTTTCTTT	CAISGSGGGNTEAFF
TRBJ1-1	-	-	TRBV19	TGTGCCAGTAGTCAGGGCCGGCGGGGCACTGAAGCTTTCTTT	CASSQGRRGTEAFF
TRBJ2-3	TRBD2	-	TRBV6-5	TGTGCCAGCAGTGGGGGACTAGCGCGGGATACGCAGTATTTT	CASSGGLARDTQYF
TRBJ2-3	TRBD2	-	TRBV9	TGTGCCAGCAGCGTAGAGACTAGCGGGGGGCGTACAGATACGCAGTATTTT	CASSVETSGGRTDTQYF
TRBJ2-7	-	-	TRBV29-1	TGCAGCGTTGAAGAGAAGAAACAGGGTGGATCCTACGAGCAGTACTTC	CSVEEKKQGGSYEQYF
TRBJ2-1	TRBD2	-	TRBV2	TGTGCCAGCAGTAATAGCGGGATCAATGAGCAGTTCTTC	CASSNSGINEQFF
TRBJ1-6	TRBD1	-	TRBV6-6	TGTGCCAGCAGTTCCGGGACAGCCTTTTCACCCCTCCACTTT	CASSSGTAFSPLHF
TRBJ1-1	TRBD1	-	TRBV19	TGTGCCAGTAGCCTGACAGGGGAGGGCACTGAAGCTTTCTTT	CASSLTGEGTEAFF
TRBJ1-5	TRBD1	-	TRBV2	TGTGCCACCAAAGGGACAGGGGGCAATCAGCCCCAGCATTTT	CATKGTGGNQPQHF
TRBJ1-1	TRBD1	-	TRBV6-5	TGTGCCAGCAGTCATGGACAGGCGAACACTGAAGCTTTCTTT	CASSHGQANTEAFF
TRBJ1-3	TRBD1	-	TRBV2	TGTGCCAGCAGACGAACAGGGGGCGATGGAAACACCATATATTTT	CASRRTGGDGNTIYF
TRBJ2-2	-	-	TRBV12-5	TGTGCTAGTGGTTTGTCCCGGACAGCGAACACCGGGGAGCTGTTTTTT	CASGLSRTANTGELFF
TRBJ2-7	-	-	TRBV5-1	TGCGCCAGCAGCTTGAGCCTAGCCGGGGAGCAGTACTTC	CASSLSLAGEQYF
TRBJ2-1	TRBD2	few	TRBV19	TGTGCCAGTAGCCAGCTAGCGGGGGGGCATAATGAGCAGTTCTTC	CASSQLAGGHNEQFF
TRBJ1-3	TRBD1	-	TRBV14	TGTGCCAGCAGCCGCAGACAGGGGGCTTATGGAAACACCATATATTTT	CASSRRQGAYGNTIYF
TRBJ2-6	-	once	TRBV7-9	TGTTCCAGCAGCTTACCGGGGGTCGGGGCCAACGTCCTGACTTTC	CSSSLPGVGANVLTF
TRBJ1-6	-	-	TRBV9	TGTGCCAGCAGCGTAGGTCTGGGAGTTAATTCACCCCTCCACTTT	CASSVGLGVNSPLHF
TRBJ2-1	-	-	TRBV14	TGTGCCAGCAGCCGAGGGAGGATCTACAATGAGCAGTTCTTC	CASSRGRIYNEQFF
TRBJ2-5	-	once	TRBV5-6	TGTGCCAGCAGCCGTGGGACTTTCCGGTACCAAGAGACCCAGTACTTC	CASSRGTFRYQETQYF
TRBJ2-1	TRBD2	few	TRBV5-1	TGCGCCAGCAGCTTGGCCGGGGGGGCCTACAATGAGCAGTTCTTC	CASSLAGGAYNEQFF